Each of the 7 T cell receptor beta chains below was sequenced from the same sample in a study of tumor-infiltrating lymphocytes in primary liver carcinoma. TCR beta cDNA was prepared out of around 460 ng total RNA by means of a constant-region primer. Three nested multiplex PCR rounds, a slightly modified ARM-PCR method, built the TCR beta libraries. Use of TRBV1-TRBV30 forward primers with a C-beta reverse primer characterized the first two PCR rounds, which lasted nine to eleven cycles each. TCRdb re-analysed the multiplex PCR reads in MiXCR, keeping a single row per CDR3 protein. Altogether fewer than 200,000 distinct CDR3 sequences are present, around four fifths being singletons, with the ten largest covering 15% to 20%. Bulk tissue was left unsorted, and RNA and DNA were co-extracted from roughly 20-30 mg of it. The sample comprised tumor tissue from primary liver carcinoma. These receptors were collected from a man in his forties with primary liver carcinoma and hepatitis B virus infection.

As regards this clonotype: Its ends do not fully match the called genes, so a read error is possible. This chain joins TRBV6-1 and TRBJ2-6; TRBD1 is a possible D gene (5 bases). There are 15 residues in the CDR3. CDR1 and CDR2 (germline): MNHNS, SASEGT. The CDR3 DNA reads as TGTGCCAGCAGTGAATTCTCAGAAGGGGCCAAGGTCCTGACTTTC. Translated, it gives CASSEFSEGAKVLTF.

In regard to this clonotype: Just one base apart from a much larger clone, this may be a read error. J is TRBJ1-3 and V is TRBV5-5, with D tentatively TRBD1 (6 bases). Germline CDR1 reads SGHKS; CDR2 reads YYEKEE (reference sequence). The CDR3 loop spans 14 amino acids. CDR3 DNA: TGTGTCAGCAGCGTCACAGGGCCCGGAAACACCATATATTTT. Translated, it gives CVSSVTGPGNTIYF. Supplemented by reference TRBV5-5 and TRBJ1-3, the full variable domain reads DAGVTQSPTHLIKTRGQQVTLRCSPISGHKSVSWYQQVLGQGPQFIFQYYEKEERGRGNFPDRFSARQFPNYSSELNVNALLLGDSALYLCVSSVTGPGNTIYFGEGSWLTVV.

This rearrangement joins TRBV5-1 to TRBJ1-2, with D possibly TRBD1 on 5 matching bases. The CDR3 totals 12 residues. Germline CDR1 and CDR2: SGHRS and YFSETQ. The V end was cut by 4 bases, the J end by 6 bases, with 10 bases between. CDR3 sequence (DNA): TGCGCCAGCAGCCCGGGGGGACATGGCTACACCTTC. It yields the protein CASSPGGHGYTF. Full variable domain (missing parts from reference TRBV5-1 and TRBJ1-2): KAGVTQTPRYLIKTRGQQVTLSCSPISGHRSVSWYQQTPGQGLQFLFEYFSETQRNKGNFPGRFSGRQFSNSRSEMNVSTLELGDSALYLCASSPGGHGYTFGSGTRLTVV.

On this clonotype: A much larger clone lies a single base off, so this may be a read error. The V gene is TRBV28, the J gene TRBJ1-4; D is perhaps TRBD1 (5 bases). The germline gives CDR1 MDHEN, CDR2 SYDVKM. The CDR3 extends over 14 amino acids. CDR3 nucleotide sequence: TGTACCAGCAGTTCAGGGTCAACTAATGAAAAACTGTTTTTT. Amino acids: CTSSSGSTNEKLFF. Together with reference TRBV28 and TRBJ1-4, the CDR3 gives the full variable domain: DVKVTQSSRYLVKRTGEKVFLECVQDMDHENMFWYRQDPGLGLRLIYFSYDVKMKEKGDIPEGYSVSREKKERFSLILESASTNQTSMYLCTSSSGSTNEKLFFGSGTQLSVL.

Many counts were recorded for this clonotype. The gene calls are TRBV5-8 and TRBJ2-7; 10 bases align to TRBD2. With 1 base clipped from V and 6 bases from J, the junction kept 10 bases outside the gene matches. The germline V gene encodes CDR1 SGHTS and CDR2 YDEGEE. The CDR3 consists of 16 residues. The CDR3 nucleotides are TGTGCCAGCAGCTTGTCACTAGCGGGAACCGGGAGCGAGCAGTACTTC. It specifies CASSLSLAGTGSEQYF.

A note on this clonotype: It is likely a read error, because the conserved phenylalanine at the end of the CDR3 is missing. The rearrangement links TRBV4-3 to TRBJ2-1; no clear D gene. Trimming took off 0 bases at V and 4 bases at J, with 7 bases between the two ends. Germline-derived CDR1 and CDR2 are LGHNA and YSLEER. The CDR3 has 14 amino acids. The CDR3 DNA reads TGCGCCAGCAGCCAAGAGTCGCAGTACAATGAGCAGTTCTAC. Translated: CASSQESQYNEQFY.

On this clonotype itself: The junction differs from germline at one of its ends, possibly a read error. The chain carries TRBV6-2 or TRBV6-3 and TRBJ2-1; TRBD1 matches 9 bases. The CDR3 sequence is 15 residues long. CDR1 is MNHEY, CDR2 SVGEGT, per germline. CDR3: CASSLLDRGYNEEFF. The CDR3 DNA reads TGTGCCAGCAGCTTACTCGACAGGGGGTACAATGAGGAGTTCTTC.